The entry below describes one TCR beta chain. Its antigen is still unknown. These data are taken from a study of OX40 agonist ivuxolimab in advanced cancers. Findings and limits, study-wide: The mean number of expanded clones was higher in CD8+ T cells than in CD4+.

V shed 3 bases and J shed 4 bases, with 13 bases lying between them. The CDR3 covers 15 residues. Germline assignment: CDR1 MDHEN and CDR2 SYDVKM. Using immunoSEQ multiplex PCR, the repertoire was profiled, and TCRdb retains in-frame clones only, with some absent. Here the sample spans about 120,000 clones, 85% to 95% being singletons. The material sequenced was CD4+ or CD8+ T cells sorted from blood, taken in a trial of the OX40 agonist ivuxolimab. V usage is TRBV28 and J usage is TRBJ1-3; tentatively, D is TRBD1 (6 bases). The sequence was obtained from an adult with an advanced solid tumor such as melanoma, head and neck, liver or kidney cancer. CDR3 in DNA: TGTGCCAGCAGTTTCCCTAGGACAGAGGGAAACACCATATATTTT. It is translated as CASSFPRTEGNTIYF.